This T cell receptor beta chain stems from a study of T cell responses to AZD1222 COVID-19 vaccine. Here immunoSEQ multiplex PCR was the method, and the copy in TCRdb shows in-frame clones only, minus some. The sample shows around 180,000 clones, 85% to 95% of them seen only once. J lost 6 bases, V lost 3 bases, and 2 bases had no gene match. This CDR3 is 16 amino acids long. Germline lookup yields CDR1 KGHDR and CDR2 SFDVKD. The TCR was taken from an adult who received the AZD1222 COVID-19 vaccine. The material sequenced was peripheral blood, taken 28 days after the second AZD1222 dose. The V call is TRBV24-1, the J call TRBJ1-6, with 12 bases aligning to TRBD1. The CDR3 region has the DNA TGTGCCACCAGTGATCGGGACAGGGGGCCTAATTCACCCCTCCACTTT. This translates into CATSDRDRGPNSPLHF.